The following is a TCR beta chain sequence with its context. This clone's antigen is unknown. No base qualities exist here, and no much larger clone lies one base off it. This sample is part of a study of OX40 agonist ivuxolimab in advanced cancers. With respect to the entire study: Ivuxolimab was a fully human IgG2 agonistic monoclonal antibody targeting the costimulatory receptor OX40 (CD134). Patients were allowed to have had prior anti-PD-1, anti-PD-L1 or anti-CTLA-4 therapy, and 40% to 45% of the dose-escalation patients had been treated with checkpoint inhibitors. Peripheral TCRbeta sequencing was intended to test whether TCR sequence diversity was altered and clonal T-cell expansion was caused by ivuxolimab. The paper covers the monotherapy dose-escalation part of the phase I ivuxolimab trial, which included N of about 51 patients. Intravenous ivuxolimab was administered to patients every 2 weeks at six dose levels: 0.01, 0.1, 0.3, 1.5, 3 and 10 mg/kg. Three dose-escalation patients achieved partial responses, one with hepatocellular carcinoma and two with cutaneous melanoma. In the dose-escalation cohort, approximately 80% of patients were male, and the mean age was around 60 years with a range of about 20 to 79. Among the 52 dose-escalation patients, around 19 had hepatocellular carcinoma, 15 or so melanoma, 9 renal cell carcinoma and 9 head and neck cancer. Results the study describes overall, beyond this receptor: After ivuxolimab, CD8+ T cells had more expanded clones than CD4+ T cells on average. Low levels of normalized T-cell clonal expansion were also shown by some nonresponding patients. In partial responders in the 0.1-3.0 mg/kg groups, normalized peripheral clonal expansion was found to be among the lowest, especially among CD8+ T cells. The antigen specificity of the peripheral T cells that underwent clonal expansion was not determined. At doses of 0.1 to 3.0 mg/kg, clonal expansion of both CD4+ and CD8+ blood T cells was observed from baseline to week 6.

The trial excluded patients who had a history of autoimmune disease or who were on systemic immunosuppression. Peripheral blood for TCR sequencing was collected from all dose cohorts at baseline, on cycle 4 day 1, and on cycle 7 day 1. Samples came from an open-label, multicenter, first-in-human phase I dose-escalation trial of ivuxolimab. The trial enrolled adults with locally advanced or metastatic head and neck squamous cell, hepatocellular, melanoma or renal cell carcinoma. Before TCR sequencing, CD4+ T cells and CD8+ T cells were sorted from peripheral blood as separate populations. Genomic DNA was extracted from sorted cells for sequencing of the TCRbeta CDR3 region. The immunoSEQ Assay was used for sequencing of TCRbeta CDR3 regions. TCRdb holds this immuneACCESS table with in-frame rearrangements only. Some clones are missing; in checked studies, unresolved V genes explain under half, and the rest has no known cause. The sample yields roughly 76,000 clones; about 91% were counted once. The leading ten clones occupy 2.3% of the sample.

The cysteine opens and the phenylalanine closes a CDR3 of 12 amino acids. Of the read, only the CDR3 DNA is kept; its 36 bases are in frame from base 1. V lost 8 bases and J lost 3 bases; the stretch between them is 11 bases long. Reading the germline V gene gives CDR1 ENHRY and CDR2 SYGVKD. The chain was built from TRBV10-3 and TRBJ2-7, with no reliable assignment of the D segment. Source: CD4+ or CD8+ T cells sorted from blood, taken in a trial of the OX40 agonist ivuxolimab. This TCR came from an adult with an advanced solid tumor such as melanoma, head and neck, liver or kidney cancer. The DNA reads TGTGCCATCGGCACAGCCCTCTACGAGCAGTACTTC. This translates into CAIGTALYEQYF.